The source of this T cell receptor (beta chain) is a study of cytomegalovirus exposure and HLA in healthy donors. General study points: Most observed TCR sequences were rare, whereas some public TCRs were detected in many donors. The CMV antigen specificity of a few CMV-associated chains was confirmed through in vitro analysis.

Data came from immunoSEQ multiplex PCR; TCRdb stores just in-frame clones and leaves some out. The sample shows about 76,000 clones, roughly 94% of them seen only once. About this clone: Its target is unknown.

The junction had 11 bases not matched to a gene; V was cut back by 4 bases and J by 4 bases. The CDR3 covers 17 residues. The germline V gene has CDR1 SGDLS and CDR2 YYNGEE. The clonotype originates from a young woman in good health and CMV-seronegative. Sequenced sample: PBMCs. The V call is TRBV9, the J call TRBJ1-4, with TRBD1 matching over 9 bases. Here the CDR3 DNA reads TGTGCCAGCAGCCTAGGAGCCGGGACAGGGCGTAATGAAAAACTGTTTTTT. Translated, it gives CASSLGAGTGRNEKLFF.